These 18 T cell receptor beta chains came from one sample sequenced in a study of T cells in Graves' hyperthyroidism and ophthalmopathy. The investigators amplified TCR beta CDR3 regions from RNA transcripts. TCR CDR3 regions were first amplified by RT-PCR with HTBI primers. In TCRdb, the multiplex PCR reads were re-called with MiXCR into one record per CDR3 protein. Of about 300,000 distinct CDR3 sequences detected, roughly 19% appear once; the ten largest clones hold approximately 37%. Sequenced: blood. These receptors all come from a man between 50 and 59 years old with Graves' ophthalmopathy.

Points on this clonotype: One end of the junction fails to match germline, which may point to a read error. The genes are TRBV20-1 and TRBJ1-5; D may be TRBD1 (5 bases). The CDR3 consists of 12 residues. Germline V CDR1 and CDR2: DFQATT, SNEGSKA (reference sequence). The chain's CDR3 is CGASGGNQPQHF. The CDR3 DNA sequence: TGCGGTGCTAGTGGGGGGAATCAGCCCCAGCATTTT.

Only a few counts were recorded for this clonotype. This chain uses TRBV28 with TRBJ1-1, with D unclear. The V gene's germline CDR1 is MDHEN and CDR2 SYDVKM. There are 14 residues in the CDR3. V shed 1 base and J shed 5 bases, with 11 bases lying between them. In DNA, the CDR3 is TGTGCCAGCAGTTTATTCCGGGGAGATACTGAAGCTTTCTTT. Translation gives CASSLFRGDTEAFF.

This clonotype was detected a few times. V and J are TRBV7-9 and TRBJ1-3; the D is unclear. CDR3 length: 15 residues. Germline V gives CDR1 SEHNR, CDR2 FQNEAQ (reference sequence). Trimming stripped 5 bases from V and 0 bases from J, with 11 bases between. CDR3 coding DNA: TGTGCCAGCAGCCCCCGGGTTGCCTCTGGAAACACCATATATTTT. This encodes CASSPRVASGNTIYF.

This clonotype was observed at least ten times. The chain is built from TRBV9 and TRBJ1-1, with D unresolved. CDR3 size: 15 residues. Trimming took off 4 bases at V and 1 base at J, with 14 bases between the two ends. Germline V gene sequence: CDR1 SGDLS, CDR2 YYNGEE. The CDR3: CASSTLNGGNTEAFF. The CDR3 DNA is TGTGCCAGCAGCACGCTGAACGGCGGGAACACTGAAGCTTTCTTT.

The chain's CDR3 is CASSLRDRQKETQYF. Here the CDR3 DNA reads TGCGCCAGCAGTCTCCGGGACAGGCAGAAAGAGACCCAGTACTTC. V and J are TRBV10-2 and TRBJ2-5; 8 bases match TRBD1. The CDR3 extends over 15 amino acids. V dropped 5 bases and J dropped 3; count of bases not matched to a gene: 8. Per the germline V gene, CDR1 is WSHSY and CDR2 is SAAADI.

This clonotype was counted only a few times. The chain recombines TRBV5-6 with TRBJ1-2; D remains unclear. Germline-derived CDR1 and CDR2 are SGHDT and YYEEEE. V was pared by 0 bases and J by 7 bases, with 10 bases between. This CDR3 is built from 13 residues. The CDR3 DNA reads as TGTGCCAGCAGCTTGGGGAGAATGGGTGGCTACACCTTC. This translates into CASSLGRMGGYTF.

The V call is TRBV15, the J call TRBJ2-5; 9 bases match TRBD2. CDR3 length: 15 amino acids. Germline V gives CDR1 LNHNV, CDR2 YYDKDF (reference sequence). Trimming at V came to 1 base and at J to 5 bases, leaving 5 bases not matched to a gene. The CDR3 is CATSRARRGGETQYF. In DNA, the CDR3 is TGTGCCACCAGCAGAGCCCGGCGGGGGGGTGAGACCCAGTACTTC.

CDR3 sequence: CASSMAGRVYEQYF. The CDR3 DNA reads TGTGCCAGTAGTATGGCAGGTCGGGTCTACGAGCAGTACTTC. V gene TRBV19 combines with J gene TRBJ2-7; D is uncertain. Trimming took 3 bases from V and 3 from J, leaving 12 bases between them. The germline V gene encodes CDR1 LNHDA and CDR2 SQIVND (reference sequence). The CDR3 has 14 residues.

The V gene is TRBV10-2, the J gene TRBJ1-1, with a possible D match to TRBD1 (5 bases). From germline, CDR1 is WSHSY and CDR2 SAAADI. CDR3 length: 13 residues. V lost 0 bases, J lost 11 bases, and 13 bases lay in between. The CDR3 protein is CASSESTGGFAFF. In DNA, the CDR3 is TGCGCCAGCAGTGAGTCAACAGGTGGTTTTGCTTTCTTT.

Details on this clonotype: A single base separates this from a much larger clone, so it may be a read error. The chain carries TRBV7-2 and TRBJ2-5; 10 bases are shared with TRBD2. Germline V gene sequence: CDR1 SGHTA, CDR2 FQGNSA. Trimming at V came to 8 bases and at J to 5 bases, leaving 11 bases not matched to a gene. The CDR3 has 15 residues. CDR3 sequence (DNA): TGTGCCAGCGGGAGATCTAGCGGGAGTAAGGAGACCCAGTACTTC. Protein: CASGRSSGSKETQYF.

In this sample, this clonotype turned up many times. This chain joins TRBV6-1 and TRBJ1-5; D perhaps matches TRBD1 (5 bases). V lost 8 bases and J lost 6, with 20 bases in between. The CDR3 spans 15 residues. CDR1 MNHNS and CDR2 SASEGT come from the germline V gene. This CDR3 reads CASGKKLQGSQPQHF. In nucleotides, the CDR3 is TGTGCCAGCGGGAAAAAACTTCAGGGTAGTCAGCCCCAGCATTTT.

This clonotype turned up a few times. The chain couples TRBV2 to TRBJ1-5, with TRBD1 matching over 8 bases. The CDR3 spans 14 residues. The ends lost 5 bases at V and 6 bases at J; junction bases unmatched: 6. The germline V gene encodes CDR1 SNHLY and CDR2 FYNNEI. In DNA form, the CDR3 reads TGTGCCAGCAGTTCAGGGGGCTGGTCTCAGCCCCAGCATTTT. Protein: CASSSGGWSQPQHF.

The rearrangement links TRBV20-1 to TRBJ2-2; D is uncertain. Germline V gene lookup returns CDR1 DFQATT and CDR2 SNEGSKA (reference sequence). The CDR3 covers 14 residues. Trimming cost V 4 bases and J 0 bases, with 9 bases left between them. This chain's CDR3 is CSANGRSNTGELFF. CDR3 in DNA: TGCAGTGCTAATGGCAGGTCGAACACCGGGGAGCTGTTTTTT.

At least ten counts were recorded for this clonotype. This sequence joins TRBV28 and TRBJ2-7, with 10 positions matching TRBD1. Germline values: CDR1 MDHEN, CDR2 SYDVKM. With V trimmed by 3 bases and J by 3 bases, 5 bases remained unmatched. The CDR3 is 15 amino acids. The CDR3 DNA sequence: TGTGCCAGCAGTTTCCGACAGGGGGCGATCTACGAGCAGTACTTC. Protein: CASSFRQGAIYEQYF.

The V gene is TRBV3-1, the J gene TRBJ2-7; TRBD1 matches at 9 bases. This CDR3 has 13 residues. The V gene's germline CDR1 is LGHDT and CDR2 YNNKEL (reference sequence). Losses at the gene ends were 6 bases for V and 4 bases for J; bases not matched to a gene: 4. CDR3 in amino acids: CASSGQGIYEQYF. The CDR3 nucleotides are TGTGCCAGCAGTGGACAGGGGATTTACGAGCAGTACTTC.

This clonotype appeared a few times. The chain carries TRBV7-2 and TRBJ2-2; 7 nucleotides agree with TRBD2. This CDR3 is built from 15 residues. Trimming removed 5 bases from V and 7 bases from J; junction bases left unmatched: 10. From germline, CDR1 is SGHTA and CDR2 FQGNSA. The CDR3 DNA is TGTGCCAGCAGCCGCGGACTAGACGGCATCGGGGAGCTGTTTTTT. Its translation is CASSRGLDGIGELFF.

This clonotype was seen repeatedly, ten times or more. The CDR3 DNA sequence: TGCGCCAGCAGCCCAGGACAGGGCTCCCAAGAGACCCAGTACTTC. This sequence encodes CASSPGQGSQETQYF. V is TRBV5-1 and J is TRBJ2-5; TRBD1 agrees at 8 bases. Germline trimming cut 4 bases from V and 1 base from J; bases unmatched to any gene: 6. Per germline, CDR1 SGHRS and CDR2 YFSETQ. The CDR3 sequence is 15 residues long.

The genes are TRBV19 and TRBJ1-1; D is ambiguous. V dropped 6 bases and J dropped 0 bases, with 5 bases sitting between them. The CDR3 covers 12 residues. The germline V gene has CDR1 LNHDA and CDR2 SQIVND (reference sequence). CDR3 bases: TGTGCCAGTAGGGCGGTGAACACTGAAGCTTTCTTT. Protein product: CASRAVNTEAFF.